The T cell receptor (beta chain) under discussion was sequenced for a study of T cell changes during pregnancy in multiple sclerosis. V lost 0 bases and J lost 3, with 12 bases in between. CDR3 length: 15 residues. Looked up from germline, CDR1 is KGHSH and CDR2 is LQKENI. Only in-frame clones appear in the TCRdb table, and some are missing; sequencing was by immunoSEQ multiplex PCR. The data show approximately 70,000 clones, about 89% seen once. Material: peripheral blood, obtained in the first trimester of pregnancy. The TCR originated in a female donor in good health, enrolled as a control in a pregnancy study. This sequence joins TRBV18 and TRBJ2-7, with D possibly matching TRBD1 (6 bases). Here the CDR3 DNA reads TGTGCCAGCTCACCACCGGGTCGGACAGTCTACGAGCAGTACTTC. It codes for CASSPPGRTVYEQYF.